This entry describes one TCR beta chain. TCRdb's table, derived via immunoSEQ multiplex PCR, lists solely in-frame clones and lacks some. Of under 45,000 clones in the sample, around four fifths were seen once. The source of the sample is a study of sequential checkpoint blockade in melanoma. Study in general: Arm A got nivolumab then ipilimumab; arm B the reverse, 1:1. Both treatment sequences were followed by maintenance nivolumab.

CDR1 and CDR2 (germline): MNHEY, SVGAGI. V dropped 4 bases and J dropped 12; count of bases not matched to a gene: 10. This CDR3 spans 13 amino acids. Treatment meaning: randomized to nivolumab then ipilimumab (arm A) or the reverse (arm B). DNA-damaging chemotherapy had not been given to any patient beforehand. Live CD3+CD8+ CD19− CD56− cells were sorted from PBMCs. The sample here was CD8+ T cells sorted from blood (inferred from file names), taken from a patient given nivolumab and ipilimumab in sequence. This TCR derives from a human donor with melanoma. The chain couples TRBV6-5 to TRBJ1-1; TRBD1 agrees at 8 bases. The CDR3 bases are TGTGCCAGCAGTTCCAACAGGGGGTTAAACACTTTCTTT. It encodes CASSSNRGLNTFF.